What follows are 11 T cell receptor beta chains derived from one specimen sequenced in a study of cytomegalovirus exposure and HLA in healthy donors. Primers included in the PCR were 60 Vbeta and 13 Jbeta primers. The method was immunoSEQ multiplex PCR; TCRdb's version includes in-frame clones alone and lacks a portion of them. The table has about 72,000 clones, around 82% seen once. The sequencing sample was made of PBMCs. The receptors were gathered from a man aged 35 to 55 in good health and CMV-seronegative.

This chain joins TRBV27 and TRBJ1-1; 9 nucleotides agree with TRBD1. The CDR3 sequence is 13 residues long. Losses at the gene ends were 3 bases for V and 5 bases for J; bases not matched to a gene: 1. Germline assignment: CDR1 MNHEY and CDR2 SMNVEV (reference sequence). The chain's CDR3 is CASSFDRGTEAFF. CDR3 coding DNA: TGTGCCAGCAGTTTCGACAGGGGGACTGAAGCTTTCTTT.

The CDR3 reads CASSYTGVSYEQYF. CDR3 nucleotides: TGTGCCAGCAGTTACACAGGGGTTTCATACGAGCAGTACTTC. This chain connects TRBV6-6 to TRBJ2-7; 7 bases match TRBD1. This CDR3 region has 14 residues. V trimming: 2 bases; J trimming: 4 bases; junction bases outside the gene matches: 5. Germline CDR1 is MNHNY and CDR2 is SVGAGI (reference sequence).

This clone was recorded a few times. The chain links TRBV6-5 to TRBJ2-7; TRBD1 matches at 8 bases. Germline V gives CDR1 MNHEY, CDR2 SVGAGI. The CDR3 is made up of 13 amino acids. Losses at the gene ends were 5 bases for V and 2 bases for J; bases not matched to a gene: 2. The CDR3 region has the DNA TGTGCCAGCAGTGGACAGGGTACCTACGAGCAGTACTTC. It encodes CASSGQGTYEQYF.

Worth noting for this clone: An end of the junction differs from the germline gene, which may be a read error. This sequence joins TRBV6-5 and TRBJ2-7; 7 nucleotides align to TRBD1. Germline values: CDR1 MNHEY, CDR2 SVGAGI. The CDR3 has 15 amino acids. The CDR3 coding sequence is TGTCCCAGCAGTCCTATTATACAGGGGAGCTACGAGCAGTACTTC. It encodes CPSSPIIQGSYEQYF.

This sequence joins TRBV29-1 and TRBJ2-3; tentatively, D is TRBD2 (6 bases). CDR3 size: 14 residues. V was clipped by 2 bases and J by 4 bases, with 13 bases between them. Per germline, CDR1 SQVTM and CDR2 ANQGSEA. CDR3 nucleotides: TGCAGCGTTGAATGGGGGGAGGCGGCAGATACGCAGTATTTT. Protein sequence: CSVEWGEAADTQYF.

The chain recombines TRBV11-2 with TRBJ2-7; 8 nucleotides match TRBD1. Per germline, CDR1 SGHAT and CDR2 FQNNGV. The V gene end was trimmed by 4 bases and the J gene end by 0 bases; junction bases not matched to a gene: 8. The CDR3 is 16 residues long. CDR3 residues: CASSSPDRDPSYEQYF. CDR3 sequence (DNA): TGTGCCAGCAGCTCCCCGGACAGGGACCCCTCCTACGAGCAGTACTTC.

The chain employs TRBV9 and TRBJ1-2; a weak D match, TRBD1 (6 bases). The CDR3 is 12 amino acids. Germline lookup yields CDR1 SGDLS and CDR2 YYNGEE. V lost 3 bases to trimming and J lost 8 bases, with 11 bases between them. Here the CDR3 DNA reads TGTGCCAGCAGCGGGAACAGGGCCGGCTACACCTTC. Translated, it gives CASSGNRAGYTF.

The DNA of the CDR3 is TGTGCCAGCAGAACAGGTTCCGGTGAGCAGTTCTTC. Amino acids: CASRTGSGEQFF. The V and J genes are TRBV28 and TRBJ2-1, with a tentative D call TRBD1 (5 bases). This CDR3 is 12 amino acids long. V gave up 6 bases and J gave up 9 bases, with 12 bases separating them. Germline V gene sequence: CDR1 MDHEN, CDR2 SYDVKM.

This sequence joins TRBV5-6 and TRBJ1-5, with a possible D match to TRBD1 (6 bases). The CDR3 loop spans 13 amino acids. The V gene's germline CDR1 is SGHDT and CDR2 YYEEEE. Trimming left V 4 bases short and J 5 bases short, with 10 bases between. For the CDR3, the DNA is TGTGCCAGCAGCCAAACAGGGTATCAGCCCCAGCATTTT. It encodes CASSQTGYQPQHF.

The chain employs TRBV6-1 and TRBJ2-2, with TRBD1 identical over 7 bases. V shed 6 bases and J 0 bases; nucleotides not matched to a gene: 4. The germline gives CDR1 MNHNS, CDR2 SASEGT. The CDR3 runs 15 residues. In DNA form, the CDR3 reads TGTGCCAGCAGCCCCGGGACAGCGAACACCGGGGAGCTGTTTTTT. Protein product: CASSPGTANTGELFF.

The chain links TRBV19 to TRBJ2-7; 8 nucleotides align to TRBD1. CDR1 is LNHDA and CDR2 is SQIVND in the germline V gene (reference sequence). CDR3 size: 12 residues. V lost 7 bases to trimming and J lost 7 bases; unmatched junction nucleotides: 6. Written as DNA, the CDR3 is TGTGCCAGTACAGGCAGGGGGCTTGAGCAGTACTTC. Translated, it gives CASTGRGLEQYF.